The 2 T cell receptor beta chains below come from one sample, sequenced in a study of a mutant IDH1 vaccine in newly diagnosed glioma. Described time point: week 23, last vaccination. The vaccine gave 300 ug of a 20-mer mutant IDH1 peptide subcutaneously per dose. The method was immunoSEQ multiplex PCR; TCRdb's version includes in-frame clones alone and lacks a portion of them. The table has about 30,000 clones, over 75% seen once. Their antigen targets remain unknown. Here the sequenced sample was PBMCs, taken from a glioma patient whose treatment included an IDH1 peptide vaccine. Receptors originate from a man aged 40-55 years with glioma.

The genes are TRBV6-5 and TRBJ2-2; a possible D gene is TRBD2 (5 bases). This CDR3 is built from 14 residues. Germline CDR1 reads MNHEY; CDR2 reads SVGAGI. V lost 3 bases and J 1 base, leaving 6 bases between the germline ends. The CDR3 loop is CASSYRGNTGELFF. The CDR3 region has the DNA TGTGCCAGCAGTTATCGGGGGAACACCGGGGAGCTGTTTTTT.

The chain uses TRBV30 and TRBJ1-3; D unclear. V was cut by 4 bases and J by 3 bases, with 10 bases left in between. This CDR3 has 13 residues. The germline gives CDR1 GTSNPN, CDR2 SVGIG (reference sequence). CDR3 DNA sequence: TGTGCCTGGAATCGTTATGGTGGAAACACCATATATTTT. Its protein is CAWNRYGGNTIYF.